One sample yielded the 27 T cell receptor beta chains listed below, sequenced in a study of response to subunit inactivated influenza vaccine. Each CDR3 protein gets one entry after TCRdb re-called the RT-PCR reads with MiXCR. The repertoire consists of over 750,000 distinct CDR3 sequences, with about 20% occurring once and the leading ten covering around 9.6%. Sequences were derived from PBMCs from blood, sampled 5 days after vaccination. The receptor set was obtained from a man aged 50 to 60 who received an inactivated influenza vaccine.

The CDR3 here is CSALMGLNTEAFF. CDR3 nucleotide sequence: TGCAGTGCCTTGATGGGGCTGAACACTGAAGCTTTCTTT. The chain employs TRBV20-1 and TRBJ1-1, with TRBD1 as a possible D gene (5 bases). CDR3 length equals 13 residues. The V gene lost 6 bases and the J gene lost 0 bases, with 11 bases spanning the gap. From germline, CDR1 is DFQATT and CDR2 SNEGSKA (reference sequence).

This clonotype has just a few counts. The chain combines TRBV10-3 with TRBJ2-7; maybe TRBD1 (6 bases). The CDR3 contains 13 residues. V was cut by 3 bases and J by 2 bases, with 8 bases left in between. CDR1 ENHRY and CDR2 SYGVKD come from the germline V gene. The CDR3 DNA follows: TGTGCCATCAGTGACGGGACACCCTACGAGCAGTACTTC. Amino acid sequence: CAISDGTPYEQYF.

The chain couples TRBV20-1 to TRBJ1-6, with D unresolved. Germline loops: CDR1 DFQATT, CDR2 SNEGSKA (reference sequence). CDR3 length equals 16 residues. Trimming took off 3 bases at V and 7 bases at J, with 19 bases between the two ends. In nucleotides, the CDR3 is TGCAGTGCTAGGGACTTTGGGGAGACGTACAATTCACCCCTCCACTTT. As protein: CSARDFGETYNSPLHF.

The rearrangement joins TRBV3-1 to TRBJ1-1; no reliable D call. Germline V gene sequence: CDR1 LGHDT, CDR2 YNNKEL (reference sequence). Trimming stripped 0 bases from V and 1 base from J, with 12 bases between. CDR3 length equals 16 residues. The CDR3 DNA is TGTGCCAGCAGCCAAGAACGAGTGAAACAGAACACTGAAGCTTTCTTT. Translating it yields CASSQERVKQNTEAFF.

The sample holds a few counts of this clonotype. The chain couples TRBV5-1 to TRBJ1-1, with D perhaps TRBD1 (5 bases). Germline CDR1 and CDR2: SGHRS and YFSETQ. Trimming took off 6 bases at V and 3 bases at J, with 9 bases between the two ends. The CDR3 has 12 amino acids. The CDR3 DNA follows: TGCGCCAGCAAAGAAGGGGACACTGAAGCTTTCTTT. Protein sequence: CASKEGDTEAFF.

This clonotype was counted only a few times. The genes are TRBV7-9 and TRBJ1-2, with 8 nucleotides matching TRBD1. With 5 bases clipped from V and 0 bases from J, the junction kept 11 bases outside the gene matches. Per the germline V gene, CDR1 is SEHNR and CDR2 is FQNEAQ (reference sequence). The CDR3 consists of 17 residues. The CDR3 coding sequence is TGTGCCAGCAGCCGCATTGACAGGGGACTGGCTAACTATGGCTACACCTTC. The encoded protein is CASSRIDRGLANYGYTF.

The rearrangement links TRBV15 to TRBJ1-4, with 7 bases lining up with TRBD1. Germline CDR1 and CDR2: LNHNV and YYDKDF (reference sequence). CDR3 length: 13 amino acids. Trimming at V came to 8 bases and at J to 8 bases, leaving 8 bases not matched to a gene. The CDR3 loop is CATLRGPGEKLFF. The CDR3 DNA is TGTGCCACCCTGAGGGGGCCGGGAGAAAAACTGTTTTTT.

Here the CDR3 reads CASSQPGISVHYEQYF. CDR3 bases: TGTGCCAGCAGCCAACCTGGGATTAGTGTACACTACGAGCAGTACTTC. V and J are TRBV14 and TRBJ2-7, with D uncertain. V was cut by 2 bases and J by 3 bases, with 17 bases left in between. Per the germline V gene, CDR1 is SGHDN and CDR2 is FVKESK. The CDR3 consists of 16 residues.

This chain connects TRBV11-1 to TRBJ2-1; 8 positions match TRBD2. This CDR3 comprises 16 residues. V lost 0 bases to trimming and J lost 7 bases; unmatched junction nucleotides: 8. Germline V gene sequence: CDR1 SGHAT, CDR2 FQDESV (reference sequence). The CDR3 reads CASSLALAGGRNEQFF. CDR3 bases: TGTGCCAGCAGCTTAGCTCTGGCGGGAGGAAGGAATGAGCAGTTCTTC. Based on the CDR3 plus reference TRBV11-1 and TRBJ2-1, the full variable domain is EAEVAQSPRYKITEKSQAVAFWCDPISGHATLYWYRQILGQGPELLVQFQDESVVDDSQLPKDRFSAERLKGVDSTLKIQPAELGDSAMYLCASSLALAGGRNEQFFGPGTRLTVL.

This clonotype has only a few counts. The V and J genes are TRBV11-2 and TRBJ2-7, with D maybe TRBD1 (6 bases). V lost 5 bases, J lost 3 bases, and 14 bases lay in between. In germline, CDR1 is SGHAT, CDR2 FQNNGV. There are 14 residues in the CDR3. For the CDR3, the DNA is TGTGCCAGCAGCCTCGGGACACCTTACTACGAGCAGTACTTC. It specifies CASSLGTPYYEQYF.

This clonotype was seen a handful of times. This chain connects TRBV5-1 to TRBJ1-1, with TRBD1 matching over 11 bases. The CDR3 contains 15 residues. Germline V lookup: CDR1 SGHRS, CDR2 YFSETQ. Trimming removed 4 bases from V and 4 bases from J; junction bases left unmatched: 6. The CDR3, as DNA: TGCGCCAGCAGCCCCTGGACAGGGGGCCCCACTGAAGCTTTCTTT. This translates into CASSPWTGGPTEAFF.

This clonotype turned up a few times. The chain recombines TRBV10-1 with TRBJ2-5; possible D gene TRBD1, 6 bases. The germline V and J ends were trimmed by 10 bases and 1 base, with 13 bases remaining between them. Germline V lookup: CDR1 WNHNN, CDR2 SYGVQD (reference sequence). This CDR3 comprises 13 residues. CDR3: CAKYRDSQETQYF. The CDR3 bases are TGCGCCAAATACAGGGATAGCCAAGAGACCCAGTACTTC.

This clonotype was detected a few times. The chain carries TRBV19 and TRBJ1-5; 8 bases match TRBD1. V trimming: 3 bases; J trimming: 2 bases; junction bases outside the gene matches: 3. The CDR3 loop spans 15 amino acids. CDR1 is LNHDA and CDR2 is SQIVND in the germline V gene (reference sequence). CDR3 residues: CASSISGQGNQPQHF. The DNA of the CDR3 is TGTGCCAGTAGTATCTCGGGACAGGGCAATCAGCCCCAGCATTTT.

The chain joins TRBV20-1 to TRBJ2-3; 14 bases are shared with TRBD2. The CDR3 is 15 amino acids. V lost 4 bases, J lost 4 bases, and 4 bases stayed unmatched. CDR1 and CDR2 from the germline V gene are DFQATT and SNEGSKA (reference sequence). DNA of the CDR3: TGCAGTGCTACCGGGACTAGCGGGAGCTCAGATACGCAGTATTTT. Its translation is CSATGTSGSSDTQYF.

This clonotype turned up a few times. The gene calls are TRBV18 and TRBJ2-1; 9 nucleotides line up with TRBD2. Trimming at V came to 3 bases and at J to 6 bases, leaving 6 bases not matched to a gene. CDR1 is KGHSH, CDR2 LQKENI, per germline. This CDR3 has 15 amino acids. CDR3 nucleotides: TGTGCCAGCTCACCGGTAGCGGGAGCTTCCAATGAGCAGTTCTTC. It specifies CASSPVAGASNEQFF. Full variable domain (missing parts from reference TRBV18 and TRBJ2-1): NAGVMQNPRHLVRRRGQEARLRCSPMKGHSHVYWYRQLPEEGLKFMVYLQKENIIDESGMPKERFSAEFPKEGPSILRIQQVVRGDSAAYFCASSPVAGASNEQFFGPGTRLTVL.

The gene calls are TRBV25-1 and TRBJ2-5, with 12 bases matching TRBD1. The CDR3 loop spans 15 amino acids. Germline loops: CDR1 MGHDK, CDR2 SYGVNS. V dropped 9 bases and J dropped 5; count of bases not matched to a gene: 10. For the CDR3, the DNA is TGTGCCAGTCGCCGGGACAGGGGGCGTCAGGAGACCCAGTACTTC. It codes for CASRRDRGRQETQYF. The variable domain in full, with the rest retrieved from reference TRBV25-1 and TRBJ2-5, is EADIYQTPRYLVIGTGKKITLECSQTMGHDKMYWYQQDPGMELHLIHYSYGVNSTEKGDLSSESTVSRIRTEHFPLTLESARPSHTSQYLCASRRDRGRQETQYFGPGTRLLVL.

This clonotype was observed at least ten times. The genes are TRBV9 and TRBJ2-1; D is unresolved. CDR1 is SGDLS and CDR2 is YYNGEE in the germline V gene. Trimming left V 4 bases short and J 3 bases short, with 11 bases between. This CDR3 contains 14 residues. The CDR3 here is CASSPSGDYNEQFF. CDR3 nucleotides: TGTGCCAGCAGCCCCAGTGGGGACTACAATGAGCAGTTCTTC.

The gene calls are TRBV9 and TRBJ1-1; D is possibly TRBD1 (5 bases). In germline, CDR1 is SGDLS, CDR2 YYNGEE. CDR3 length equals 11 residues. This CDR3 reads CLSGGNTEAFF. CDR3 nucleotide sequence: TGTCTCTCCGGGGGGAACACTGAAGCTTTCTTT.

V is TRBV7-2 and J is TRBJ1-6; tentative D call: TRBD1 (5 bases). The CDR3 covers 13 residues. Germline loops: CDR1 SGHTA, CDR2 FQGNSA. V dropped 1 base and J dropped 15 bases, with 13 bases sitting between them. DNA for the CDR3: TGTGCCAGCAGCTTAGATAGGGCGGGACGCCTCCACTTT. Its protein is CASSLDRAGRLHF.

Of note for this clonotype: A much larger clonotype is one base distant, so this may be a read error. The chain recombines TRBV5-5 with TRBJ2-2; D may be TRBD1 or TRBD2 (5 bases each). The germline V and J ends were trimmed by 3 bases and 0 bases, with 6 bases remaining between them. The CDR3 is 14 residues long. Germline V lookup: CDR1 SGHKS, CDR2 YYEKEE (reference sequence). CDR3 residues: CASSWDANTGELFF. Here the CDR3 DNA reads TGTGCCAGCAGCTGGGACGCGAACACCGGGGAGCTGTTTTTT.

The CDR3 region is CASSSGAGLAGYEQYF. Written as DNA, the CDR3 is TGTGCCAGCAGCTCCGGCGCCGGGCTAGCGGGCTACGAGCAGTACTTC. V is TRBV7-8 and J is TRBJ2-7; TRBD2 agrees at 8 bases. Trimming took 4 bases from V and 3 from J; bases not matched to a gene: 11. Germline CDR1 reads SGHVS; CDR2 reads FQNEAQ. The CDR3 has 16 amino acids.

This clonotype was found a few times. Germline and junction disagree at one end, which may indicate a read error. The J gene is TRBJ2-3, the V gene TRBV5-6; 9 positions agree with TRBD1. The germline V gene has CDR1 SGHDT and CDR2 YYEEEE. The CDR3 has 15 amino acids. The CDR3 is CASTLTGGSTDTQYF. As DNA, the CDR3 is TGTGCCAGCACCTTGACAGGGGGGAGCACAGATACGCAGTATTTT. The entire variable domain, with the rest obtained from reference TRBV5-6 and TRBJ2-3, is as follows: DAGVTQSPTHLIKTRGQQVTLRCSPKSGHDTVSWYQQALGQGPQFIFQYYEEEERQRGNFPDRFSGHQFPNYSSELNVNALLLGDSALYLCASTLTGGSTDTQYFGPGTRLTVL.

This clonotype was counted a few times. The chain has TRBV29-1 and TRBJ1-2; D possibly corresponds to TRBD1 (5 bases). Germline CDR1 SQVTM, CDR2 ANQGSEA. The CDR3 consists of 10 residues. CDR3 DNA: TGCAGTCGGCAGGGCGGCGGCTACACCTTC. This translates into CSRQGGGYTF.

The table lists this clonotype with many counts. J is TRBJ2-2 and V is TRBV7-9; D is undetermined. Per the germline V gene, CDR1 is SEHNR and CDR2 is FQNEAQ (reference sequence). This CDR3 is built from 12 residues. V lost 7 bases, J lost 0 bases, and 3 bases lay in between. CDR3: CASKANTGELFF. For the CDR3, the DNA is TGTGCCAGCAAAGCGAACACCGGGGAGCTGTTTTTT.

The chain couples TRBV5-1 to TRBJ2-7; 12 bases agree with TRBD1. The V and J ends lost 2 bases and 1 base, in that order; junction bases with no gene match: 4. The germline CDR1 and CDR2 sequences are SGHRS and YFSETQ. There are 16 residues in the CDR3. CDR3 sequence reads: CASSFTGQGASYEQYF. For the CDR3, the DNA is TGCGCCAGCAGCTTCACGGGACAGGGGGCTTCCTACGAGCAGTACTTC.

This clonotype was recorded once. The chain is built from TRBV7-9 and TRBJ2-2; weak D call: TRBD2 (6 bases). This CDR3 comprises 15 residues. Germline loops: CDR1 SEHNR, CDR2 FQNEAQ (reference sequence). The ends were cut back, 8 bases at V and 1 base at J, with 14 bases in the middle. CDR3 in amino acids: CASVLAGQNTGELFF. DNA of the CDR3: TGTGCCAGCGTCCTTGCGGGGCAGAACACCGGGGAGCTGTTTTTT.

The chain uses TRBV5-1 and TRBJ2-5; TRBD2 might be the D (6 bases). Germline CDR1 and CDR2: SGHRS and YFSETQ. The germline V and J ends were trimmed by 1 base and 10 bases, with 17 bases remaining between them. This CDR3 region has 14 residues. CDR3 bases: TGCGCCAGCAGCTTGTCTACCGGCTTGGGGGGCCAGTACTTC. This sequence encodes CASSLSTGLGGQYF. The full variable domain, completed using reference TRBV5-1 and TRBJ2-5, is KAGVTQTPRYLIKTRGQQVTLSCSPISGHRSVSWYQQTPGQGLQFLFEYFSETQRNKGNFPGRFSGRQFSNSRSEMNVSTLELGDSALYLCASSLSTGLGGQYFGPGTRLLVL.